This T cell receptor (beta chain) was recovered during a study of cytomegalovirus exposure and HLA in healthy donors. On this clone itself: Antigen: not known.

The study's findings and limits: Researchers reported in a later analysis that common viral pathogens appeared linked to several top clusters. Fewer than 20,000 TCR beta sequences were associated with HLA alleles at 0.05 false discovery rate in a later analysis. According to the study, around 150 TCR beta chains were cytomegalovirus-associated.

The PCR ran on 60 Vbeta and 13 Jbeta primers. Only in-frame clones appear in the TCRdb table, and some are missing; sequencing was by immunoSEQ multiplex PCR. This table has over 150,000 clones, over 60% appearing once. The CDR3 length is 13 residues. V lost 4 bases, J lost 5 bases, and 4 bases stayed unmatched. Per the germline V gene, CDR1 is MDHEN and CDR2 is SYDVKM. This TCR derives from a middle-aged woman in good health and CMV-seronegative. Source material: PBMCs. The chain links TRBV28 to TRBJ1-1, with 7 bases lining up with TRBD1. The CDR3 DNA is TGTGCCAGCAGTTCCGCACAGGGGACTGAAGCTTTCTTT. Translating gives CASSSAQGTEAFF.